The 25 T cell receptor beta chains listed next were all sequenced from one sample in a study of T cell responses to AZD1222 COVID-19 vaccine. This table comes from immunoSEQ multiplex PCR, and its TCRdb copy is limited to in-frame clones, with some not included. The sample contains 75,000 to 95,000 clones, nearly 90% of which appear only once. Sequencing used peripheral blood, obtained on day 0 of AZD1222 vaccination. The receptors derive from an adult in good health.

The chain carries TRBV3-1 (or the pseudogene TRBV3-2) and TRBJ2-7; D remains ambiguous. This CDR3 has 14 residues. CDR1 and CDR2 from the germline V gene are LGHDT and YNNKEL (reference sequence). V was shortened by 0 bases and J by 1 base, with 7 bases between the two germline ends. The chain's CDR3 is CASSQDVWSYEQYF. CDR3 DNA: TGTGCCAGCAGCCAAGATGTCTGGTCCTACGAGCAGTACTTC.

The chain links TRBV11-1 to TRBJ1-2; no clear D. V was pared by 2 bases and J by 2 bases, with 12 bases between. Looked up from germline, CDR1 is SGHAT and CDR2 is FQDESV (reference sequence). The CDR3 consists of 15 residues. The CDR3 reads CASSLSRAPNYGYTF. For the CDR3, the DNA is TGTGCCAGCAGCTTAAGTAGGGCCCCGAACTATGGCTACACCTTC.

The V call is TRBV7-8, the J call TRBJ2-7; 7 bases are shared with TRBD2. The CDR3 is 16 residues long. Looked up from germline, CDR1 is SGHVS and CDR2 is FQNEAQ. V shed 7 bases and J 2 bases; nucleotides not matched to a gene: 14. This chain's CDR3 is CASTPRTWEGTYEQYF. The CDR3 DNA reads TGTGCCAGCACCCCCCGAACCTGGGAGGGCACCTACGAGCAGTACTTC. Using reference TRBV7-8 and TRBJ2-7 for the parts outside the CDR3, the full variable domain is GAGVSQSPRYKVAKRGQDVALRCDPISGHVSLFWYQQALGQGPEFLTYFQNEAQLDKSGLPSDRFFAERPEGSVSTLKIQRTQQEDSAVYLCASTPRTWEGTYEQYFGPGTRLTVT.

The chain uses TRBV4-2 and TRBJ1-2, with D possibly being TRBD1 (5 bases). Germline loops: CDR1 LGHNA, CDR2 YNFKEQ. The CDR3 consists of 15 residues. V lost 0 bases to trimming and J lost 9 bases, with 17 bases between them. This chain's CDR3 is CASSQEGRPEGRYTF. In DNA form, the CDR3 reads TGTGCCAGCAGCCAAGAAGGAAGGCCCGAGGGACGCTACACCTTC.

V usage is TRBV28 and J usage is TRBJ2-1; either TRBD1 or TRBD2 may supply D (5 bases each). V lost 6 bases and J 6 bases, leaving 18 bases between the germline ends. This CDR3 has 15 amino acids. The germline CDR1 and CDR2 sequences are MDHEN and SYDVKM. This CDR3 reads CASSPLGTRGNEQFF. Here the CDR3 DNA reads TGTGCCAGCAGCCCCCTCGGGACCCGGGGCAATGAGCAGTTCTTC.

The chain carries TRBV6-5 and TRBJ1-3; D remains unclear. Trimming took off 0 bases at V and 3 bases at J, with 9 bases between the two ends. The CDR3 extends over 15 amino acids. Germline V CDR1 and CDR2: MNHEY, SVGAGI. The CDR3 reads CASSYSRSRGNTIYF. Written as DNA, the CDR3 is TGTGCCAGCAGTTACTCCCGAAGCCGTGGAAACACCATATATTTT.

The chain carries TRBV4-3 and TRBJ1-6; tentative D call: TRBD1 (5 bases). The CDR3 contains 13 residues. Per germline, CDR1 LGHNA and CDR2 YSLEER. Trimming took 1 base from V and 7 from J, leaving 5 bases between them. The CDR3 DNA is TGCGCCAGCAGCCAAGGGGGGAATTCACCCCTCCACTTT. Translated, it gives CASSQGGNSPLHF.

This chain connects TRBV19 to TRBJ1-1, with 7 bases fitting TRBD1. The ends lost 3 bases at V and 11 bases at J; junction bases unmatched: 6. CDR1 and CDR2 from the germline V gene are LNHDA and SQIVND (reference sequence). The CDR3 is made up of 12 amino acids. The CDR3 DNA sequence: TGTGCCAGTAGTATCCCGGACAGGAAGGCTTTCTTT. As protein: CASSIPDRKAFF.

J is TRBJ1-5 and V is TRBV7-9, with a possible D match to TRBD1 (5 bases). Germline-derived CDR1 and CDR2 are SEHNR and FQNEAQ (reference sequence). Trimming cost V 4 bases and J 3 bases, with 10 bases left between them. The CDR3 runs to 14 residues. CDR3 region: CASSSGRINQPQHF. The DNA for the CDR3 is TGTGCCAGCAGCTCGGGACGGATCAATCAGCCCCAGCATTTT.

Only one count was recorded for this clone. The CDR3 DNA reads as TGTGCCAGCTCACCGGTTCCGGCAGGGTACCAGCCCCAGCATTTT. As protein: CASSPVPAGYQPQHF. This chain joins TRBV18 and TRBJ1-5, with a weak D call TRBD1 (5 bases). V lost 3 bases and J lost 7, with 16 bases in between. There are 15 residues in the CDR3. Germline V gene lookup returns CDR1 KGHSH and CDR2 LQKENI. Supplemented by reference TRBV18 and TRBJ1-5, the full variable domain reads NAGVMQNPRHLVRRRGQEARLRCSPMKGHSHVYWYRQLPEEGLKFMVYLQKENIIDESGMPKERFSAEFPKEGPSILRIQQVVRGDSAAYFCASSPVPAGYQPQHFGDGTRLSIL.

The gene calls are TRBV5-4 and TRBJ2-1, with TRBD2 matching over 7 bases. The germline V gene has CDR1 SGHNT and CDR2 YYREEE (reference sequence). Trimming at V came to 6 bases and at J to 4 bases, leaving 7 bases not matched to a gene. This CDR3 contains 14 residues. In DNA form, the CDR3 reads TGTGCCAGCACCTCAAAGCGGGAATACAATGAGCAGTTCTTC. Amino acid sequence: CASTSKREYNEQFF.

V usage is TRBV6-4 and J usage is TRBJ1-5; the D is unclear. Trimming took off 8 bases at V and 0 bases at J, with 14 bases between the two ends. The CDR3 runs to 15 residues. Germline V lookup: CDR1 MRHNA, CDR2 SNTAGT. CDR3 coding DNA: TGTGCCAGCCGTCTGGGTATGTATAGCAATCAGCCCCAGCATTTT. This codes for CASRLGMYSNQPQHF.

This chain joins TRBV18 and TRBJ1-1, with 8 bases fitting TRBD1. The CDR3 has 15 amino acids. CDR1 is KGHSH, CDR2 LQKENI, per germline. V gave up 3 bases and J gave up 4 bases; unmatched junction bases: 7. The CDR3 loop reads CASSPPNRGTTEAFF. The CDR3 DNA reads as TGTGCCAGCTCACCCCCCAACAGGGGGACCACTGAAGCTTTCTTT.

This chain connects TRBV2 to TRBJ2-5; the match to TRBD2 covers 9 bases. V lost 3 bases to trimming and J lost 2 bases; unmatched junction nucleotides: 7. The CDR3 runs 16 residues. Germline V lookup: CDR1 SNHLY, CDR2 FYNNEI. The CDR3 spells CASSETRLADQETQYF. DNA for the CDR3: TGTGCCAGCAGTGAGACTAGACTAGCGGATCAAGAGACCCAGTACTTC.

This chain joins TRBV7-7 and TRBJ2-5; 9 bases are shared with TRBD1. CDR1 and CDR2 (germline): SSHAT, FNYEAQ (reference sequence). J lost 5 bases, V lost 5 bases, and 9 bases had no gene match. The length of the CDR3 is 15 residues. CDR3 DNA: TGTGCCAGCAGCGTAGGTGGACAGGGGAGGGAGACCCAGTACTTC. Its protein is CASSVGGQGRETQYF.

The chain uses TRBV6-5 and TRBJ1-5; D is undetermined. CDR1 and CDR2 from the germline V gene are MNHEY and SVGAGI. The CDR3 runs 11 residues. V dropped 6 bases and J dropped 3 bases, with 3 bases sitting between them. The CDR3 region has the DNA TGTGCCAGCAGCCTCAATCAGCCCCAGCATTTT. This sequence encodes CASSLNQPQHF.

The chain joins TRBV19 to TRBJ2-1; 8 bases match TRBD1. CDR1 and CDR2 (germline): LNHDA, SQIVND (reference sequence). The CDR3 consists of 11 residues. The junction had 5 bases not matched to a gene; V was cut back by 6 bases and J by 13 bases. The CDR3 region is CASSLGTGQFF. The CDR3 nucleotides are TGTGCCAGTAGCCTCGGGACAGGTCAGTTCTTC.

The chain uses TRBV5-4 and TRBJ1-1; 8 bases are shared with TRBD1. The CDR3 spans 14 residues. The germline V gene encodes CDR1 SGHNT and CDR2 YYREEE (reference sequence). Trimming removed 1 base from V and 4 bases from J; junction bases left unmatched: 3. The CDR3 coding sequence is TGTGCCAGCAGCTTGCCAACAGGGGGCACTGAAGCTTTCTTT. This sequence encodes CASSLPTGGTEAFF. The full variable domain, in which reference TRBV5-4 and TRBJ1-1 provide the parts outside the CDR3, is ETGVTQSPTHLIKTRGQQVTLRCSSQSGHNTVSWYQQALGQGPQFIFQYYREEENGRGNFPPRFSGLQFPNYSSELNVNALELDDSALYLCASSLPTGGTEAFFGQGTRLTVV.

The chain is built from TRBV24-1 and TRBJ2-3, with 8 bases fitting TRBD1. The CDR3 extends over 16 amino acids. Germline CDR1 and CDR2: KGHDR and SFDVKD. With 4 bases clipped from V and 2 bases from J, the junction kept 7 bases outside the gene matches. In DNA, the CDR3 is TGTGCCACCAGTGACCCGACAGGGGAACCCACAGATACGCAGTATTTT. This codes for CATSDPTGEPTDTQYF.

The rearrangement joins TRBV7-2 to TRBJ2-7; D perhaps matches TRBD1 (6 bases). In germline, CDR1 is SGHTA, CDR2 FQGNSA. The length of the CDR3 is 14 residues. V was shortened by 4 bases and J by 7 bases, with 17 bases between the two germline ends. DNA for the CDR3: TGTGCCAGCAGCTCGGGTCGAGGGACATGGGAGCAGTACTTC. Translation gives CASSSGRGTWEQYF.

The chain combines TRBV6-5 with TRBJ2-5; weak D call: TRBD2 (7 bases). The germline V and J ends were trimmed by 6 bases and 7 bases, with 12 bases remaining between them. CDR3 length equals 12 residues. CDR1 is MNHEY and CDR2 is SVGAGI in the germline V gene. CDR3 protein: CASSRGALTQYF. DNA of the CDR3: TGTGCCAGCAGCCGGGGGGCCCTGACCCAGTACTTC.

The J gene is TRBJ1-2, the V gene TRBV2, with 9 nucleotides matching TRBD1. This CDR3 spans 16 amino acids. Germline loops: CDR1 SNHLY, CDR2 FYNNEI. The ends lost 6 bases at V and 4 bases at J; junction bases unmatched: 12. The CDR3 is CASRDRGVTSGYGYTF. The CDR3 nucleotides read TGTGCCAGCAGGGACAGGGGAGTAACGTCGGGCTATGGCTACACCTTC.

This clone was recorded a few times. The same CDR3 is also encoded by other DNA sequences in this sample. CDR3 in amino acids: CASSVGGDSRNQPQHF. In DNA form, the CDR3 reads TGTGCCAGCAGCGTAGGTGGAGATTCGCGCAATCAGCCCCAGCATTTT. The gene calls are TRBV9 and TRBJ1-5, with no clear D. The CDR3 consists of 16 residues. V was cut by 0 bases and J by 2 bases, with 12 bases left in between. Germline values: CDR1 SGDLS, CDR2 YYNGEE.

The gene calls are TRBV7-2 and TRBJ2-1; tentatively, D is TRBD2 (6 bases). Germline V gene sequence: CDR1 SGHTA, CDR2 FQGNSA. The CDR3 consists of 13 residues. The V and J ends lost 3 bases and 6 bases respectively, with 9 bases between them. The CDR3 DNA reads TGTGCCAGCAGCTTCGGACTAATCAATGAGCAGTTCTTC. It specifies CASSFGLINEQFF.

V usage is TRBV7-3 and J usage is TRBJ2-1; TRBD1 aligns across 8 bases. This CDR3 contains 12 residues. Germline values: CDR1 SGHTA, CDR2 FQGTGA. Trimming took 5 bases from V and 7 from J; bases not matched to a gene: 1. The CDR3 loop is CASSRQGNEQFF. CDR3 in DNA: TGTGCCAGCAGCCGACAGGGGAATGAGCAGTTCTTC.